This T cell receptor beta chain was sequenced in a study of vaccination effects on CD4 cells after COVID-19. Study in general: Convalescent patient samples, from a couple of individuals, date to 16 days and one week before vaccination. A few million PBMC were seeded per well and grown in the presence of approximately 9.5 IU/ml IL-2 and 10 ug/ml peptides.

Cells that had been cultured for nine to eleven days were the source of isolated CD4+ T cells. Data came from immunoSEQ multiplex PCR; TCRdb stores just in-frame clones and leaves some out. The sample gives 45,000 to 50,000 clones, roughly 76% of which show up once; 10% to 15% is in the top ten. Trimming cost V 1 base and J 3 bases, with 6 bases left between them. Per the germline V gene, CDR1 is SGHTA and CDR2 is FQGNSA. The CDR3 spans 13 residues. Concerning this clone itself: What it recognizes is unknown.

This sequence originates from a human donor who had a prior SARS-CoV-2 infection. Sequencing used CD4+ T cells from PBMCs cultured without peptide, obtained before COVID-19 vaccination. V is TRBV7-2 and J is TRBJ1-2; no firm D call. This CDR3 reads CASSLESYYGYTF. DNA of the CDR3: TGTGCCAGCAGCTTAGAGTCTTACTATGGCTACACCTTC.